This TCR beta chain was sequenced in a study of cytomegalovirus exposure and HLA in healthy donors. At the level of the study: Inside one of the first data releases sat 85 million or so unique TCRs taken from HLA-typed donors. Study results and limitations: Later work associated 16,951 TCR beta sequences with HLA alleles at 0.05 false discovery rate. Sequencing artifact likely explains a cluster of highly shared sequence variants.

The PCR was carried out with 60 Vbeta primers and 13 Jbeta primers. Libraries were prepared by immunoSEQ multiplex PCR; TCRdb keeps only in-frame clonotypes and omits some of them. In the table there are fewer than 150,000 clones, roughly 67% of which are singletons. This clone was seen more than once but under ten times. Its antigen is not identified. This CDR3 is built from 15 residues. Germline V gene lookup returns CDR1 MDHEN and CDR2 SYDVKM. Trimming removed 4 bases at V and 3 bases at J, with 16 bases between. The TCR was taken from a man younger than 30 in good health and CMV-seropositive. The source material was PBMCs. The J gene is TRBJ2-7, the V gene TRBV28; possible D gene TRBD2, 6 bases. In nucleotides, the CDR3 is TGTGCCAGCAGTTCCCCAGGCGGGAACCTCTACGAGCAGTACTTC. This encodes CASSSPGGNLYEQYF.